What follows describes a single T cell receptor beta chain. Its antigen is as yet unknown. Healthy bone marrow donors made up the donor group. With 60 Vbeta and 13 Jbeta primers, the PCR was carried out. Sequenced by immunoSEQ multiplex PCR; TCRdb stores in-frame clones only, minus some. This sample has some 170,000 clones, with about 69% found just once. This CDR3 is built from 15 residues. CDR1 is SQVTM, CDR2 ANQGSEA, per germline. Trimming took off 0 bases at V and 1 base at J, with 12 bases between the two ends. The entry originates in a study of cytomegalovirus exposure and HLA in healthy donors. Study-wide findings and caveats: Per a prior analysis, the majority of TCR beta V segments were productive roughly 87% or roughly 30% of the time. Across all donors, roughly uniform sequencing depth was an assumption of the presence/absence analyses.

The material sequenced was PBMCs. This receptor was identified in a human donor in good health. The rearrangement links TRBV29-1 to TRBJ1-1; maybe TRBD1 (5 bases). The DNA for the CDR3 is TGCAGCGTTGAAGATGGAGGGGCGGCGAACACTGAAGCTTTCTTT. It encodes CSVEDGGAANTEAFF.